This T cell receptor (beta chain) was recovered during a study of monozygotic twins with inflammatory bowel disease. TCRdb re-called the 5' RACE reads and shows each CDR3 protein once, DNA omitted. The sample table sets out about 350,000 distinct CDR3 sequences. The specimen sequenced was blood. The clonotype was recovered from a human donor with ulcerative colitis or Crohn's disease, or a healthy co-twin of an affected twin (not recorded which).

CDR3 protein: CAGSLRDWNEQFF. The rearrangement uses TRBV11-2 and TRBJ2-1; TCRdb's D gene call, TRBD2, goes unchecked for lack of DNA. The CDR3 consists of 13 residues. Germline CDR1 SGHAT, CDR2 FQNNGV.